This TCR beta chain emerged from a study of blood T cell repertoires in COVID-19. Sequencing was performed with immunoSEQ multiplex PCR; in TCRdb, only in-frame clones are kept and a portion is missing. The profile covers tens of thousands of clones, with 85% appearing a single time and 35% to 45% taken by the ten largest. This TCR came from a man aged 80 or over with acute or convalescent COVID-19. The sample was peripheral blood.

In DNA, the CDR3 is TGTGCCAGTAGTCCTAAGAGCGGGACAGGACTCTCTGGAAACACCATATATTTT. Translating gives CASSPKSGTGLSGNTIYF. This chain joins TRBV19 and TRBJ1-3; 8 bases match TRBD1. Germline V gives CDR1 LNHDA, CDR2 SQIVND (reference sequence). This CDR3 is built from 18 residues. V dropped 5 bases and J dropped 0; count of bases not matched to a gene: 12.